Below, 23 T cell receptor beta chains from the same sample are listed, as sequenced in a study of cytomegalovirus exposure and HLA in healthy donors. Primers for the PCR totalled 60 Vbeta and 13 Jbeta. TCRdb's table, derived via immunoSEQ multiplex PCR, lists solely in-frame clones and lacks some. The table includes approximately 200,000 clones, under 80% detected once. The specimen sequenced was PBMCs. The receptors were sampled from a man aged 30-40 years in good health and CMV-seropositive.

This chain joins TRBV2 and TRBJ2-1; D ambiguous. The CDR3 consists of 12 residues. Germline V gene data show CDR1 as SNHLY and CDR2 as FYNNEI. V lost 1 base to trimming and J lost 8 bases, with 6 bases between them. CDR3 sequence: CASSEESDEQFF. The CDR3 nucleotides are TGTGCCAGCAGTGAAGAAAGCGATGAGCAGTTCTTC. The full variable domain, with the rest looked up from reference TRBV2 and TRBJ2-1, is EPEVTQTPSHQVTQMGQEVILRCVPISNHLYFYWYRQILGQKVEFLVSFYNNEISEKSEIFDDQFSVERPDGSNFTLKIRSTKLEDSAMYFCASSEESDEQFFGPGTRLTVL.

This clone was seen once. Different DNA sequences within this sample yield the same CDR3. The rearrangement joins TRBV5-1 to TRBJ2-5; D gene unclear. The CDR3 is made up of 13 amino acids. Germline CDR1 reads SGHRS; CDR2 reads YFSETQ. Trimming cost V 2 bases and J 1 base, with 6 bases left between them. The CDR3 bases are TGCGCCAGCAGCTTCCCGGGCCAAGAGACCCAGTACTTC. It translates to CASSFPGQETQYF. The variable domain in full, completed from reference TRBV5-1 and TRBJ2-5, reads KAGVTQTPRYLIKTRGQQVTLSCSPISGHRSVSWYQQTPGQGLQFLFEYFSETQRNKGNFPGRFSGRQFSNSRSEMNVSTLELGDSALYLCASSFPGQETQYFGPGTRLLVL.

This clone has a handful of counts. V gene TRBV6-9 combines with J gene TRBJ2-1; 9 bases match TRBD2. The CDR3 is 18 residues long. The V segment lost 0 bases and the J segment 4 bases; nucleotides outside the gene matches: 10. Germline V lookup: CDR1 MNHGY, CDR2 SVAAGI. The CDR3 DNA is TGTGCCAGCAGTTATTCTCCGGGGGGGCTAGCGGGATACAATGAGCAGTTCTTC. Its protein product is CASSYSPGGLAGYNEQFF.

The V gene is TRBV11-2, the J gene TRBJ2-3; D unclear. This CDR3 is built from 12 residues. Trimming stripped 3 bases from V and 7 bases from J, with 8 bases between. The germline V gene has CDR1 SGHAT and CDR2 FQNNGV. Written as DNA, the CDR3 is TGTGCCAGCAGCTTGGAGTTGCATACGCAGTATTTT. Protein product: CASSLELHTQYF.

The rearrangement uses TRBV21-1 and TRBJ2-3; TRBD1 is the table's D call and was not checked against the DNA. TRBV21-1 is shown as a pseudogene. CDR3 size: 14 residues. The CDR3 DNA sequence: TGTGCACCCTCAGGGACAGGGGGCCCAGATACGCAGTATTTT. Translated: CAPSGTGGPDTQYF.

The V and J genes are TRBV11-2 and TRBJ2-3; a weak D match, TRBD1 (5 bases). Germline CDR1 is SGHAT and CDR2 is FQNNGV. The CDR3 covers 13 residues. The V end was cut by 0 bases, the J end by 9 bases, with 10 bases between. CDR3 residues: CASSLDWAGTQYF. The CDR3 nucleotides are TGTGCCAGCAGCTTAGATTGGGCAGGGACGCAGTATTTT.

V and J are TRBV7-2 and TRBJ2-7; 7 positions agree with TRBD2. Germline CDR1 reads SGHTA; CDR2 reads FQGNSA. V shed 5 bases and J 6 bases; nucleotides not matched to a gene: 10. The CDR3 extends over 14 amino acids. The CDR3 loop reads CASSVREGGSEQYF. For the CDR3, the DNA is TGTGCCAGCAGCGTCAGGGAGGGAGGTAGCGAGCAGTACTTC.

Of note for this clone: The sample contains more than one DNA sequence encoding this CDR3. This sequence joins TRBV7-9 and TRBJ1-5; D is unresolved. V gave up 0 bases and J gave up 2 bases, with 5 bases separating them. The CDR3 has 14 amino acids. Germline CDR1 reads SEHNR; CDR2 reads FQNEAQ (reference sequence). The CDR3 coding sequence is TGTGCCAGCAGCTTAGCGCCGGGCAATCAGCCCCAGCATTTT. Encoded protein: CASSLAPGNQPQHF.

V is TRBV30 and J is TRBJ1-3, with TRBD1 matching 9 bases. The CDR3 has 16 residues. Trimming cost V 4 bases and J 1 base; bases outside gene matches: 8. Germline CDR1 GTSNPN, CDR2 SVGIG (reference sequence). This chain's CDR3 is CAWISGQGLSGNTIYF. The CDR3 DNA sequence: TGTGCCTGGATCTCGGGACAGGGACTTTCTGGAAACACCATATATTTT.

This chain links TRBV5-4 with TRBJ2-7; D may be TRBD1 (5 bases). Trimming removed 0 bases from V and 3 bases from J, with 13 bases in between. This CDR3 is built from 15 residues. Germline V gene sequence: CDR1 SGHNT, CDR2 YYREEE (reference sequence). The CDR3 reads CASSLAAGPYYEQYF. DNA of the CDR3: TGTGCCAGCAGCTTGGCAGCAGGGCCCTACTACGAGCAGTACTTC.

This clone was detected only a few times. This chain joins TRBV11-1 and TRBJ2-7, with D possibly matching TRBD1 (5 bases). Trimming shortened V by 2 bases and J by 10 bases, and 18 bases separated the two germline ends. Germline assignment: CDR1 SGHAT and CDR2 FQDESV (reference sequence). The CDR3 extends over 14 amino acids. The CDR3 is CASSLRQSPTRQYF. As DNA, the CDR3 is TGTGCCAGCAGCTTACGACAGAGCCCTACGAGACAGTACTTC.

This rearrangement joins TRBV5-1 to TRBJ2-2; the match to TRBD1 covers 7 bases. J lost 5 bases, V lost 4 bases, and 11 bases had no gene match. CDR3 length: 16 amino acids. Per the germline V gene, CDR1 is SGHRS and CDR2 is YFSETQ. The chain's CDR3 is CASSDGQVVGTGELFF. CDR3 nucleotides: TGCGCCAGCAGCGATGGACAGGTTGTTGGTACCGGGGAGCTGTTTTTT.

The DNA of the CDR3 is TGCGCCAGCAGCTTGGGCGGGACAGATAATGAAAAACTGTTTTTT. Amino acid sequence: CASSLGGTDNEKLFF. The rearrangement uses TRBV5-1 and TRBJ1-4, with 7 bases fitting TRBD1. The CDR3 has 15 amino acids. V was clipped by 0 bases and J by 4 bases; unmatched bases: 3. Germline V gene data show CDR1 as SGHRS and CDR2 as YFSETQ. The whole variable domain, remainder taken from reference TRBV5-1 and TRBJ1-4, is KAGVTQTPRYLIKTRGQQVTLSCSPISGHRSVSWYQQTPGQGLQFLFEYFSETQRNKGNFPGRFSGRQFSNSRSEMNVSTLELGDSALYLCASSLGGTDNEKLFFGSGTQLSVL.

The rearrangement joins TRBV4-3 to TRBJ2-7, with 14 bases identical to TRBD2. Germline lookup yields CDR1 LGHNA and CDR2 YSLEER. Losses at the gene ends were 0 bases for V and 3 bases for J; bases not matched to a gene: 13. The CDR3 covers 20 residues. The CDR3 sequence: CASSQEWGTSGSSTLYEQYF. DNA for the CDR3: TGCGCCAGCAGCCAAGAATGGGGGACTAGCGGGAGTTCTACCCTCTACGAGCAGTACTTC.

This chain links TRBV10-3 with TRBJ2-2, with 14 bases fitting TRBD2. V was pared by 5 bases and J by 0 bases, with 5 bases of the junction left unmatched. CDR1 and CDR2 from the germline V gene are ENHRY and SYGVKD. This CDR3 has 18 amino acids. The CDR3 loop reads CAISRGLAGGSNTGELFF. DNA for the CDR3: TGTGCCATCAGTCGTGGACTAGCGGGGGGTTCGAACACCGGGGAGCTGTTTTTT.

This rearrangement joins TRBV19 to TRBJ1-5; a weak D match, TRBD1 (5 bases). The CDR3 totals 16 residues. V lost 0 bases to trimming and J lost 5 bases, with 14 bases between them. The germline CDR1 and CDR2 sequences are LNHDA and SQIVND (reference sequence). The CDR3 sequence: CASSIDQAGHYQPQHF. Written as DNA, the CDR3 is TGTGCCAGTAGTATAGATCAGGCCGGACATTATCAGCCCCAGCATTTT.

This clone showed up just once. This chain uses TRBV11-2 with TRBJ2-5, with a weak D call TRBD2 (6 bases). Germline CDR1 reads SGHAT; CDR2 reads FQNNGV. CDR3 length equals 15 residues. Trimming removed 2 bases at V and 4 bases at J, with 14 bases between. The CDR3 sequence is CASSLRREVRETQYF. CDR3 nucleotide sequence: TGTGCCAGCAGCTTACGCAGGGAGGTCCGAGAGACCCAGTACTTC.

The CDR3, as DNA: TGTGCCAGCAGCGGACAGGGGTCCGCCTACGAGCAGTACTTC. This codes for CASSGQGSAYEQYF. The rearrangement links TRBV9 to TRBJ2-7; 8 bases agree with TRBD1. Germline-derived CDR1 and CDR2 are SGDLS and YYNGEE. There are 14 residues in the CDR3. V gave up 3 bases and J gave up 2 bases; unmatched junction bases: 4.

The chain recombines TRBV6-5 with TRBJ1-2, with 10 bases aligning to TRBD1. The CDR3 runs 15 residues. The ends lost 2 bases at V and 2 bases at J; junction bases unmatched: 2. From germline, CDR1 is MNHEY and CDR2 SVGAGI. CDR3 amino acids: CASSYGDRGNYGYTF. CDR3 DNA sequence: TGTGCCAGCAGTTACGGGGACAGGGGAAACTATGGCTACACCTTC.

This clone was observed a few times. The chain combines TRBV30 with TRBJ1-2; 7 positions match TRBD1. Unmatched junction bases numbered 4, after V lost 5 bases and J lost 4 bases. CDR3 length: 12 residues. Germline V gives CDR1 GTSNPN, CDR2 SVGIG (reference sequence). CDR3 in DNA: TGTGCCTGGGCACAGGGGTCCTATGGCTACACCTTC. It encodes CAWAQGSYGYTF.

V gene TRBV5-1 combines with J gene TRBJ2-2; possibly TRBD1 for D (6 bases). The germline gives CDR1 SGHRS, CDR2 YFSETQ. Trimming left V 2 bases short and J 7 bases short, with 12 bases between. The CDR3 extends over 14 amino acids. The CDR3 is CASSLTGYGGELFF. Written as DNA, the CDR3 is TGCGCCAGCAGCTTAACAGGGTACGGCGGGGAGCTGTTTTTT.

CDR3 protein: CAVGEEGAGSYEQYF. CDR3 DNA sequence: TGTGCCGTCGGGGAGGAGGGAGCGGGGTCCTACGAGCAGTACTTC. This chain joins TRBV10-3 and TRBJ2-7, with 7 bases that match TRBD2. Germline CDR1 and CDR2: ENHRY and SYGVKD. The CDR3 is 15 residues long. Losses at the gene ends were 11 bases for V and 1 base for J; bases not matched to a gene: 14.

The chain uses TRBV10-2 and TRBJ2-7; 7 bases agree with TRBD1. Germline V gene lookup returns CDR1 WSHSY and CDR2 SAAADI. V lost 6 bases and J lost 4; bases outside the gene matches: 9. CDR3 length: 14 amino acids. The CDR3 nucleotides are TGCGCCAGCAGAATGACAGGGTCTCCTTACGAGCAGTACTTC. The encoded protein is CASRMTGSPYEQYF.